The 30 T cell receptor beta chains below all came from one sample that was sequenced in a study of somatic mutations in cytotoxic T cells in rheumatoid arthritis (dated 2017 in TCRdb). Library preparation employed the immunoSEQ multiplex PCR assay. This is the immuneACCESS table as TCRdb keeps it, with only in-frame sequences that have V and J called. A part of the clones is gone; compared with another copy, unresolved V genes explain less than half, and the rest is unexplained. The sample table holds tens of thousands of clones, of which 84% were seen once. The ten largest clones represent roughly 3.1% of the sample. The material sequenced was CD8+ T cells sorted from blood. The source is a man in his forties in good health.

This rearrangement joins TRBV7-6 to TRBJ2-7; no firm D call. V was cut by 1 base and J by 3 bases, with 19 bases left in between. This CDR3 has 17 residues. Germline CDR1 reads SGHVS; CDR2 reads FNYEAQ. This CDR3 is CASSLGADPPGDYEQYF. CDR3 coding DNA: TGTGCCAGCAGCTTAGGCGCGGACCCGCCGGGTGACTACGAGCAGTACTTC.

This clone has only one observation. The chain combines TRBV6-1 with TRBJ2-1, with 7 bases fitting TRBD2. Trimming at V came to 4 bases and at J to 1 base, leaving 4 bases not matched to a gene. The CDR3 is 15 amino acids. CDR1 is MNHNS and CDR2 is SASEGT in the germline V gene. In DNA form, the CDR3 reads TGTGCCAGCAGTGGGTCTAGCGGATCCTACAATGAGCAGTTCTTC. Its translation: CASSGSSGSYNEQFF.

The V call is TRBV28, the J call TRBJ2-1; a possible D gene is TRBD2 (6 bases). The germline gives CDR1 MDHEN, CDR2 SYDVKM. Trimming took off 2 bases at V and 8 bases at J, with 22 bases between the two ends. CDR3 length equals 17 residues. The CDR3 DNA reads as TGTGCCAGCAGTTTACGCTGGGGAGGTGATCCCGGCTATGAGCAGTTCTTC. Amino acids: CASSLRWGGDPGYEQFF.

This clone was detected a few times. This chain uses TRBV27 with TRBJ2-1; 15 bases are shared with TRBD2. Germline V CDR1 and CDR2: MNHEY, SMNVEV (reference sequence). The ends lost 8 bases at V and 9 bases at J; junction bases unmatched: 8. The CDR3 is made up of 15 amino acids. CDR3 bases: TGTGCCAGCTACTGGACTAGCGGGAGGGCCGGTGAGCAGTTCTTC. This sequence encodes CASYWTSGRAGEQFF.

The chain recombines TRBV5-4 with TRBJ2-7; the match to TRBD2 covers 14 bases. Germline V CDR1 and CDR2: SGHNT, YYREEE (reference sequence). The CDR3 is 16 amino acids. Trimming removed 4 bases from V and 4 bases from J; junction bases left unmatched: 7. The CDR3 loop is CASSGTTSGRGYEQYF. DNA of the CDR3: TGTGCCAGCAGCGGAACGACTAGCGGGAGGGGGTACGAGCAGTACTTC.

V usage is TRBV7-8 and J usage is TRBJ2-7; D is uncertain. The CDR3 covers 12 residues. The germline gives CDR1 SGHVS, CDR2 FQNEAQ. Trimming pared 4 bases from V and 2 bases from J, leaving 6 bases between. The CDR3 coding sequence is TGTGCCAGCAGCTCCCCCCCCTACGAGCAGTACTTC. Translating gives CASSSPPYEQYF.

The CDR3 nucleotides read TGCGCCAGCAGCTGGGGGGACGGTGGGGCCACAGATACGCAGTATTTT. Residues: CASSWGDGGATDTQYF. The chain links TRBV5-1 to TRBJ2-3; tentative D call: TRBD2 (6 bases). This CDR3 has 16 amino acids. Looked up from germline, CDR1 is SGHRS and CDR2 is YFSETQ. V lost 3 bases and J 2 bases, leaving 16 bases between the germline ends.

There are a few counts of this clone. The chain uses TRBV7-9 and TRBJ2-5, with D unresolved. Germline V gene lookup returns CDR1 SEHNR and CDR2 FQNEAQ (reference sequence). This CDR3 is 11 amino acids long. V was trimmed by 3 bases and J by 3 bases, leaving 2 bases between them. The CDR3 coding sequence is TGTGCCAGCAGCTTGAAAGAGACCCAGTACTTC. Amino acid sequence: CASSLKETQYF. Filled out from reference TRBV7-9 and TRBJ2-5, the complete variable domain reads DTGVSQNPRHKITKRGQNVTFRCDPISEHNRLYWYRQTLGQGPEFLTYFQNEAQLEKSRLLSDRFSAERPKGSFSTLEIQRTEQGDSAMYLCASSLKETQYFGPGTRLLVL.

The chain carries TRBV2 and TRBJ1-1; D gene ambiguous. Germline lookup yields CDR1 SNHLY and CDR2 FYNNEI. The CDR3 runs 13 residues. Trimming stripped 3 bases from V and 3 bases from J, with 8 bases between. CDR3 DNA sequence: TGTGCCAGCAGTGACATAAGGGACACTGAAGCTTTCTTT. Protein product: CASSDIRDTEAFF.

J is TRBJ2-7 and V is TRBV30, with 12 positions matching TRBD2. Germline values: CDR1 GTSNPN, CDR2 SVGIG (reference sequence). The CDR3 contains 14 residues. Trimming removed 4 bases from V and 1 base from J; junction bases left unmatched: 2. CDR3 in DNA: TGTGCCTGGATGACTAGCGGGAGTTCCTACGAGCAGTACTTC. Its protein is CAWMTSGSSYEQYF.

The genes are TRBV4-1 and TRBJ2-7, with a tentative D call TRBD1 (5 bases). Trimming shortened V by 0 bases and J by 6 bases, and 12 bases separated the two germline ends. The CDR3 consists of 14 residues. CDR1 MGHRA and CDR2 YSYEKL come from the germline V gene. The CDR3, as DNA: TGCGCCAGCAGCCAAGATCAGGGTCGGAGCGAGCAGTACTTC. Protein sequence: CASSQDQGRSEQYF.

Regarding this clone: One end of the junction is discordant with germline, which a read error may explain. The CDR3 here is CAGSGNPGTAFYEQYF. The CDR3 nucleotides read TGTGCCGGCAGTGGGAACCCCGGGACAGCCTTCTACGAGCAGTACTTC. The chain has TRBV25-1 and TRBJ2-7; 7 bases map to TRBD1. CDR3 length: 16 amino acids. CDR1 is MGHDK, CDR2 SYGVNS, per germline.

Written as DNA, the CDR3 is TGCAGCGCAGCCGCGGGGGATGGCTATGGCTACACCTTC. It translates to CSAAAGDGYGYTF. The rearrangement links TRBV29-1 to TRBJ1-2, with a possible D match to TRBD1 (5 bases). CDR1 and CDR2 from the germline V gene are SQVTM and ANQGSEA. The germline V and J ends were trimmed by 7 bases and 4 bases, with 16 bases remaining between them. CDR3 length equals 13 residues.

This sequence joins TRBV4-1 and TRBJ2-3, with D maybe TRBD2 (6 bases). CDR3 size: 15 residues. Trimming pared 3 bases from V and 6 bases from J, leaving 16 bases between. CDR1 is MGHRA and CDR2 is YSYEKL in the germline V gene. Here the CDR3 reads CASSQLTGVGDTQYF. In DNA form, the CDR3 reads TGCGCCAGCAGCCAGCTTACGGGAGTCGGGGATACGCAGTATTTT.

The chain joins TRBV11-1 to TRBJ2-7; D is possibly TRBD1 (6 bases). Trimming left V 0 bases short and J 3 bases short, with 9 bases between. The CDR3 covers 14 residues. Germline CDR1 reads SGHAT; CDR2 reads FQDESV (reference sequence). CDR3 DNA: TGTGCCAGCAGCTTAGCGATAGGGGGCTACGAGCAGTACTTC. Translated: CASSLAIGGYEQYF.

The CDR3 protein is CAWSAGTGFTGELFF. CDR3 DNA: TGTGCCTGGAGTGCCGGGACAGGGTTCACCGGGGAGCTGTTTTTT. The chain joins TRBV30 to TRBJ2-2; 9 bases are shared with TRBD1. V trimming: 1 base; J trimming: 4 bases; junction bases outside the gene matches: 4. Germline-derived CDR1 and CDR2 are GTSNPN and SVGIG (reference sequence). The CDR3 extends over 15 amino acids.

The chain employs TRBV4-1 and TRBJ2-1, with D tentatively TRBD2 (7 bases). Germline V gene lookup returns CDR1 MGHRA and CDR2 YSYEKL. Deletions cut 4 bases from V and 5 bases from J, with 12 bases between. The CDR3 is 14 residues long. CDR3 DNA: TGCGCCAGCAGCCGCCAGCGGGACAACAATGAGCAGTTCTTC. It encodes CASSRQRDNNEQFF.

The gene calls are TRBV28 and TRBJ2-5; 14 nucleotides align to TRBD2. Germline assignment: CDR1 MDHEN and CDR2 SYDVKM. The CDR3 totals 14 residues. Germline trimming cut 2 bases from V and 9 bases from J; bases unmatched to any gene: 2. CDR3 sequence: CASSLGLAGGPQYF. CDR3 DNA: TGTGCCAGCAGTTTAGGACTAGCGGGAGGACCCCAGTACTTC.

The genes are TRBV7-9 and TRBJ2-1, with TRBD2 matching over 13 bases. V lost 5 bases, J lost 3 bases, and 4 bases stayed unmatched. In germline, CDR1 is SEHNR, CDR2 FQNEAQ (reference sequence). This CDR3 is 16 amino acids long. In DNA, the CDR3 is TGTGCCAGCAGCCTGGGACTAGCGGGGATCTACAATGAGCAGTTCTTC. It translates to CASSLGLAGIYNEQFF.

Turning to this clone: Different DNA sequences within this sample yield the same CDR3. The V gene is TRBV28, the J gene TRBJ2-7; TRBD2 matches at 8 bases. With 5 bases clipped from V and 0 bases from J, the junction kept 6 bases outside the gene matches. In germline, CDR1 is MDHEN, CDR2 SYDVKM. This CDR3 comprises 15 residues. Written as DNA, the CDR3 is TGTGCCAGCAGTCGCTTAGCGGGATCCTCCTACGAGCAGTACTTC. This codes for CASSRLAGSSYEQYF.

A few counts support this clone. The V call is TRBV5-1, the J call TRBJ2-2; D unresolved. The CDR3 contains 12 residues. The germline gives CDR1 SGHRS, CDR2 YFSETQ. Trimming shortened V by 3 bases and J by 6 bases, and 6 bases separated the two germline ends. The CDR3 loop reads CASSSSAGELFF. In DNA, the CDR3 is TGCGCCAGCAGCTCCAGTGCCGGGGAGCTGTTTTTT.

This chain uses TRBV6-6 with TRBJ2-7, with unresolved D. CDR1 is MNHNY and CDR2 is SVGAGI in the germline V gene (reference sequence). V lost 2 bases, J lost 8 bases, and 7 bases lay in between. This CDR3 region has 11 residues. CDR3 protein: CASSYPSKQYF. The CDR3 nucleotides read TGTGCCAGCAGTTACCCCAGCAAGCAGTACTTC.

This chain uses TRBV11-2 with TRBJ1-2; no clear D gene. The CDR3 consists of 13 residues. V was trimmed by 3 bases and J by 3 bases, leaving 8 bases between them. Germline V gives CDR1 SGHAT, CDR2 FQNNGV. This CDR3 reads CASSLREDYGYTF. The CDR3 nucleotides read TGTGCCAGCAGCTTGAGGGAGGACTATGGCTACACCTTC.

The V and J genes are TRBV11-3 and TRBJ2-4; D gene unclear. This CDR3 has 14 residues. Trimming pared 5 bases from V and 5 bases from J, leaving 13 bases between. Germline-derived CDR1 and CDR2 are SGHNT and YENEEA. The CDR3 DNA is TGTGCCAGCAGCGAAGACGTAACCCAAAACATTCAGTACTTC. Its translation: CASSEDVTQNIQYF.

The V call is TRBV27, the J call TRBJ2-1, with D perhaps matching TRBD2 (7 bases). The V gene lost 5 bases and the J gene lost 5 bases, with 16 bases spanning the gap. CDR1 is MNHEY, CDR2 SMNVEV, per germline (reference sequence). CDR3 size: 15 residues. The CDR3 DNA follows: TGTGCCAGCAGTCCCTGGGGGGGCAATAACAATGAGCAGTTCTTC. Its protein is CASSPWGGNNNEQFF.

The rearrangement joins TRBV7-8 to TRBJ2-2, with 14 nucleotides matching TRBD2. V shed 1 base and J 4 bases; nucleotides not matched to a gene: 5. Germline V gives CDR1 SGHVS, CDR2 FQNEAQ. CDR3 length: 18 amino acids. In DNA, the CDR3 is TGTGCCAGCAGCTTAGGGACTAGCGGGAGGATGGGCACCGGGGAGCTGTTTTTT. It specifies CASSLGTSGRMGTGELFF. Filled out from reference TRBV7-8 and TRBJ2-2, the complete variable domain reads GAGVSQSPRYKVAKRGQDVALRCDPISGHVSLFWYQQALGQGPEFLTYFQNEAQLDKSGLPSDRFFAERPEGSVSTLKIQRTQQEDSAVYLCASSLGTSGRMGTGELFFGEGSRLTVL.

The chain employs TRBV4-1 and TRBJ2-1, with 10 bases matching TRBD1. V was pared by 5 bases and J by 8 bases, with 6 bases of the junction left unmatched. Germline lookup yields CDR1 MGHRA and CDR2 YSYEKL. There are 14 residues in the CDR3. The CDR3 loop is CASSSRQGADEQFF. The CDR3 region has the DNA TGCGCCAGCAGCAGCCGACAGGGGGCAGATGAGCAGTTCTTC.

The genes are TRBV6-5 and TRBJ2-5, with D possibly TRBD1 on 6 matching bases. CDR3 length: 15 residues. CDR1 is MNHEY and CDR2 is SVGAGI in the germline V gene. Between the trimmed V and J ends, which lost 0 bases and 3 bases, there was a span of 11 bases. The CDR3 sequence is CASSYSGQIEETQYF. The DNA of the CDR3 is TGTGCCAGCAGTTACTCGGGACAAATAGAAGAGACCCAGTACTTC.

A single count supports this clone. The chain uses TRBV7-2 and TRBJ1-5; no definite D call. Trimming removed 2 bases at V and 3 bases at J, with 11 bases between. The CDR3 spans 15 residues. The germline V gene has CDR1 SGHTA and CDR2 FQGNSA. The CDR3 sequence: CASSLHEGANQPQHF. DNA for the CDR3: TGTGCCAGCAGCTTACACGAGGGCGCCAATCAGCCCCAGCATTTT.

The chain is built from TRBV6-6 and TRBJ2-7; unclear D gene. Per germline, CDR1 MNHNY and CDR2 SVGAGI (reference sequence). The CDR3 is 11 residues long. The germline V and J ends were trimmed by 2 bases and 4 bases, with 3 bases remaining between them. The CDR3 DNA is TGTGCCAGCAGTTACGAGTACGAGCAGTACTTC. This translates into CASSYEYEQYF.